This T cell receptor (beta chain) appears in the sequencing data of a study of neurological immune-mediated disorders. Findings and caveats of the study: The study found no CDR3 amino acid sequences shared by expanded clones across subjects, suggesting private repertoires in all groups.

A word on this clonotype: The antigen is not known. The CDR3 carries no conserved terminal phenylalanine or tryptophan, so it likely arises from a read error.

TCRdb ran MiXCR on the 5' RACE reads and lists one entry per CDR3 protein. The table lists about 50,000 distinct CDR3 sequences, approximately 4% of them singletons. Germline V lookup: CDR1 SGHRS, CDR2 YFSETQ. The CDR3 loop spans 14 amino acids. V gave up 1 base and J gave up 5 bases, with 10 bases separating them. V is TRBV5-1 and J is TRBJ2-1; TRBD2 might be the D (6 bases). The TCR comes from a man aged 45-60 years with multiple sclerosis. The specimen was PBMCs. The CDR3 is CASSLIGGDNEQFN. The CDR3 DNA is TGCGCCAGCAGCTTGATCGGGGGTGACAATGAGCAGTTCAAC.